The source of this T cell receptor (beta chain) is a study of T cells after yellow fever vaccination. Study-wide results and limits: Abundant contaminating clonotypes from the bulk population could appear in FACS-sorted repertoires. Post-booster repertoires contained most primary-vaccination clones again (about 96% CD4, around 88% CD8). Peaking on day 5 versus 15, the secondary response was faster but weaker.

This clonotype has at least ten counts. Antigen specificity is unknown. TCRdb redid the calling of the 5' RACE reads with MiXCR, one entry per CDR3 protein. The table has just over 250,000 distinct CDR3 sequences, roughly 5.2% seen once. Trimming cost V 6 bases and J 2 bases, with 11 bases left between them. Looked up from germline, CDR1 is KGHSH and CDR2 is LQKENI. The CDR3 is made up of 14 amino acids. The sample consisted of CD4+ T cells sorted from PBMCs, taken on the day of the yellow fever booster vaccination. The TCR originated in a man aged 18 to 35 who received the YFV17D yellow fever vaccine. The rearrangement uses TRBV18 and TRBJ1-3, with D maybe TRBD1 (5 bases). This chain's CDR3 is CASSSDSTGNTIYF. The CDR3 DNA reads TGTGCCAGCTCCTCCGACAGTACTGGAAACACCATATATTTT. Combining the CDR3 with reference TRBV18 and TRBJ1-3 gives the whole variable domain NAGVMQNPRHLVRRRGQEARLRCSPMKGHSHVYWYRQLPEEGLKFMVYLQKENIIDESGMPKERFSAEFPKEGPSILRIQQVVRGDSAAYFCASSSDSTGNTIYFGEGSWLTVV.